Following are 30 T cell receptor beta chains from one sample sequenced in a study of beta chain features in type 1 diabetes. General observations from the study: Among all four CD4+ subsets, Type 1 diabetes patients had TCRB CDR3s that were moderately but significantly shorter.

These TCRs are of unknown antigen specificity. Reverse transcribing all isolated RNA meant expressed TCRB transcripts were sequenced. The data were produced by immunoSEQ multiplex PCR, yet TCRdb's version contains in-frame clones alone and is incomplete. The table includes approximately 270,000 clones, over 11% detected once. Sequenced material: naive CD4+ T cells from blood. These receptors were taken from a man between 25 and 39 years old with type 1 diabetes.

This clone was recorded a few times. The chain is built from TRBV2 and TRBJ1-1; TRBD1 is a possible D gene (5 bases). Between the trimmed V and J ends, which lost 6 bases and 4 bases, there was a span of 9 bases. This CDR3 has 12 residues. Germline V gene lookup returns CDR1 SNHLY and CDR2 FYNNEI. The CDR3 spells CASRGPGTEAFF. CDR3 nucleotide sequence: TGTGCCAGCAGGGGGCCAGGCACTGAAGCTTTCTTT.

The table lists this clone with a few counts. The chain uses TRBV7-2 and TRBJ2-3; D possibly corresponds to TRBD1 (5 bases). Germline V gene lookup returns CDR1 SGHTA and CDR2 FQGNSA. This CDR3 has 16 residues. V was shortened by 1 base and J by 0 bases, with 11 bases between the two germline ends. CDR3 amino acids: CASSLGQGFSTDTQYF. In nucleotides, the CDR3 is TGTGCCAGCAGCTTAGGGCAGGGTTTCAGCACAGATACGCAGTATTTT.

This sequence joins TRBV19 and TRBJ2-7, with TRBD2 matching 11 bases. The V gene end was trimmed by 4 bases and the J gene end by 3 bases; junction bases not matched to a gene: 5. The CDR3 runs 15 residues. Germline CDR1 reads LNHDA; CDR2 reads SQIVND (reference sequence). This chain's CDR3 is CASSTGLAELYEQYF. Here the CDR3 DNA reads TGTGCCAGTAGTACGGGACTAGCGGAGCTCTACGAGCAGTACTTC.

This clone was counted between two and nine times. The chain joins TRBV9 to TRBJ2-7, with D possibly TRBD1 on 6 matching bases. The CDR3 is 14 residues long. Germline V gene lookup returns CDR1 SGDLS and CDR2 YYNGEE. V was clipped by 0 bases and J by 6 bases, with 13 bases between them. For the CDR3, the DNA is TGTGCCAGCAGCGTAGTCCCCAGGGGCGGCGAGCAGTACTTC. The encoded protein is CASSVVPRGGEQYF.

This clone was counted only a few times. The rearrangement links TRBV7-3 to TRBJ2-7; the match to TRBD2 covers 7 bases. CDR3 length equals 15 residues. The junction had 5 bases not matched to a gene; V was cut back by 1 base and J by 2 bases. Germline-derived CDR1 and CDR2 are SGHTA and FQGTGA. The chain's CDR3 is CASSLKASGTYEQYF. Here the CDR3 DNA reads TGTGCCAGCAGCTTAAAGGCTAGCGGTACCTACGAGCAGTACTTC.

This clone has only a few counts. The chain recombines TRBV7-3 with TRBJ2-1, with D possibly TRBD2 on 5 matching bases. The CDR3 length is 14 residues. CDR1 SGHTA and CDR2 FQGTGA come from the germline V gene. V was pared by 6 bases and J by 2 bases, with 11 bases between. CDR3 in DNA: TGTGCCAGCAGTCCCGCCGGGACCTACAATGAGCAGTTCTTC. It codes for CASSPAGTYNEQFF.

The chain couples TRBV9 to TRBJ1-3; no reliable D call. The germline V gene encodes CDR1 SGDLS and CDR2 YYNGEE. The CDR3 is made up of 15 amino acids. With 4 bases removed from V and 0 bases from J, the gap between germline ends came to 11 bases. The CDR3 is CASSPTDYSGNTIYF. The CDR3 nucleotides read TGTGCCAGCAGCCCGACGGACTACTCTGGAAACACCATATATTTT.

This clone appeared a few times. The chain uses TRBV5-4 and TRBJ2-7; TRBD1 matches 7 bases. Germline CDR1 and CDR2: SGHNT and YYREEE (reference sequence). V trimming: 0 bases; J trimming: 1 base; junction bases outside the gene matches: 7. The CDR3 extends over 16 amino acids. As DNA, the CDR3 is TGTGCCAGCAGCTTGGGGGGACAGCAAACTTCCTACGAGCAGTACTTC. Translated, it gives CASSLGGQQTSYEQYF.

A few counts support this clone. The chain employs TRBV5-1 and TRBJ2-7; 8 bases align to TRBD1. Germline CDR1 reads SGHRS; CDR2 reads YFSETQ. V was pared by 0 bases and J by 6 bases, with 8 bases of the junction left unmatched. The CDR3 spans 15 residues. DNA of the CDR3: TGCGCCAGCAGCTTGGATGGACAGGGATTCCTCGAGCAGTACTTC. It is translated as CASSLDGQGFLEQYF. Looking up the rest from reference TRBV5-1 and TRBJ2-7 gives the full variable domain: KAGVTQTPRYLIKTRGQQVTLSCSPISGHRSVSWYQQTPGQGLQFLFEYFSETQRNKGNFPGRFSGRQFSNSRSEMNVSTLELGDSALYLCASSLDGQGFLEQYFGPGTRLTVT.

This clone was counted a few times. This chain links TRBV7-9 with TRBJ2-7; TRBD2 matches at 11 bases. The germline gives CDR1 SEHNR, CDR2 FQNEAQ (reference sequence). The ends lost 4 bases at V and 6 bases at J; junction bases unmatched: 2. The CDR3 totals 13 residues. CDR3 region: CASSSLAGGEQYF. The CDR3 nucleotides read TGTGCCAGCAGCTCGCTAGCGGGAGGCGAGCAGTACTTC.

The chain employs TRBV5-1 and TRBJ1-1, with TRBD1 as a possible D gene (5 bases). The CDR3 covers 16 residues. V shed 7 bases and J shed 0 bases, with 19 bases lying between them. Looked up from germline, CDR1 is SGHRS and CDR2 is YFSETQ. The CDR3 nucleotides read TGCGCCAGCGGTTGGGACTTGGGACGTATGAACACTGAAGCTTTCTTT. Protein product: CASGWDLGRMNTEAFF.

CDR3: CASSVDVSGTDTQYF. For the CDR3, the DNA is TGTGCCAGCAGCGTAGATGTTAGCGGCACAGATACGCAGTATTTT. V is TRBV9 and J is TRBJ2-3; a possible D gene is TRBD2 (5 bases). V was pared by 0 bases and J by 1 base, with 9 bases between. The CDR3 covers 15 residues. From germline, CDR1 is SGDLS and CDR2 YYNGEE. Based on the CDR3 plus reference TRBV9 and TRBJ2-3, the full variable domain is DSGVTQTPKHLITATGQRVTLRCSPRSGDLSVYWYQQSLDQGLQFLIQYYNGEERAKGNILERFSAQQFPDLHSELNLSSLELGDSALYFCASSVDVSGTDTQYFGPGTRLTVL.

This clone was seen a handful of times. Other DNA sequences in the same sample also yield this CDR3. This sequence joins TRBV18 and TRBJ1-4, with 10 bases identical to TRBD1. V lost 6 bases to trimming and J lost 6 bases; unmatched junction nucleotides: 4. The CDR3 consists of 14 residues. In germline, CDR1 is KGHSH, CDR2 LQKENI. DNA of the CDR3: TGTGCCAGCTCCCCCGGGACAGGGGATGAAAAACTGTTTTTT. Translation: CASSPGTGDEKLFF.

This clone was seen only once. The chain combines TRBV7-9 with TRBJ1-5; the match to TRBD1 covers 11 bases. The CDR3 sequence is 14 residues long. Trimming cost V 4 bases and J 6 bases; bases outside gene matches: 2. Germline values: CDR1 SEHNR, CDR2 FQNEAQ (reference sequence). CDR3 nucleotide sequence: TGTGCCAGCAGCTCAGGACAGGGGGCTCAGCCCCAGCATTTT. It is translated as CASSSGQGAQPQHF.

This clone has a handful of counts. This sequence joins TRBV6-6 and TRBJ2-3; D remains ambiguous. Germline CDR1 and CDR2: MNHNY and SVGAGI (reference sequence). The V end was cut by 4 bases, the J end by 6 bases, with 5 bases between. The length of the CDR3 is 11 residues. The CDR3 DNA reads TGTGCCAGCAGTTTCCGGGATACGCAGTATTTT. This codes for CASSFRDTQYF.

This clone showed up just a few times. Other DNA sequences within the sample encode an identical CDR3. V and J are TRBV18 and TRBJ2-7; TRBD2 aligns across 9 bases. The J segment lost 5 bases and the V segment lost 3 bases, leaving 2 bases of the junction unmatched. This CDR3 spans 13 amino acids. The germline gives CDR1 KGHSH, CDR2 LQKENI. The CDR3 protein is CASSPRLADEQYF. In DNA form, the CDR3 reads TGTGCCAGCTCACCGAGACTAGCGGACGAGCAGTACTTC.

This clone was counted a few times. This sample also contains other DNA sequences that code for the same CDR3. This rearrangement joins TRBV18 to TRBJ2-5; D may be TRBD2 (5 bases). The CDR3 runs to 12 residues. V dropped 2 bases and J dropped 5 bases, with 6 bases sitting between them. CDR1 KGHSH and CDR2 LQKENI come from the germline V gene. The CDR3 coding sequence is TGTGCCAGCTCACCAAGGGAGGAGACCCAGTACTTC. Translated, it gives CASSPREETQYF.

The chain couples TRBV18 to TRBJ2-7; 10 nucleotides line up with TRBD2. The CDR3 is 16 residues long. The germline V gene has CDR1 KGHSH and CDR2 LQKENI. The trim removed 1 base at V and 1 base at J, leaving 4 bases unmatched. The CDR3 spells CASSPQASGSSYEQYF. CDR3 coding DNA: TGTGCCAGCTCACCACAAGCTAGCGGGAGTTCCTACGAGCAGTACTTC.

The gene calls are TRBV11-2 and TRBJ2-7; D is unclear. Germline V gives CDR1 SGHAT, CDR2 FQNNGV. The V and J ends lost 5 bases and 6 bases respectively, with 14 bases between them. This CDR3 contains 13 residues. The CDR3 sequence is CASSGKASGEQYF. CDR3 coding DNA: TGTGCCAGCAGCGGTAAGGCATCAGGCGAGCAGTACTTC.

This clone has just a few counts. The chain uses TRBV5-4 and TRBJ2-3; 11 nucleotides agree with TRBD2. V gave up 4 bases and J gave up 5 bases; unmatched junction bases: 6. Per the germline V gene, CDR1 is SGHNT and CDR2 is YYREEE (reference sequence). The CDR3 runs to 15 residues. The CDR3 nucleotides read TGTGCCAGCAGCCCAGGGGGGACTAGCGGAGATACGCAGTATTTT. Its translation is CASSPGGTSGDTQYF.

This clone has only a few counts. The chain uses TRBV5-1 and TRBJ2-3; 7 bases fit TRBD1. The CDR3 has 16 residues. CDR1 SGHRS and CDR2 YFSETQ come from the germline V gene. The ends lost 4 bases at V and 1 base at J; junction bases unmatched: 9. CDR3 DNA sequence: TGCGCCAGCAGCCTAAACTCCGGGACAGGCACAGATACGCAGTATTTT. This translates into CASSLNSGTGTDTQYF.

This clone was detected many times. This sequence joins TRBV29-1 and TRBJ2-7, with D perhaps matching TRBD2 (6 bases). V lost 4 bases and J 2 bases, leaving 15 bases between the germline ends. Germline loops: CDR1 SQVTM, CDR2 ANQGSEA. The CDR3 contains 14 residues. Here the CDR3 reads CSVAGVAVAYEQYF. CDR3 coding DNA: TGCAGCGTTGCCGGGGTAGCGGTAGCCTACGAGCAGTACTTC.

The chain uses TRBV28 and TRBJ2-7, with 8 positions matching TRBD2. This CDR3 comprises 16 residues. After removal of 5 bases from V and 5 bases from J, the junction contained 14 bases not matched to a gene. Germline CDR1 and CDR2: MDHEN and SYDVKM. In DNA form, the CDR3 reads TGTGCCAGCAGTCCCAGCGGGAGTTTCTTTTCTAACGAGCAGTACTTC. Protein sequence: CASSPSGSFFSNEQYF.

This clone was seen a handful of times. The chain uses TRBV9 and TRBJ2-5, with 7 bases aligning to TRBD1. Germline V CDR1 and CDR2: SGDLS, YYNGEE. The CDR3 length is 15 residues. V was pared by 4 bases and J by 7 bases, with 13 bases of the junction left unmatched. The CDR3 reads CASSPSTGTAPTQYF. CDR3 nucleotide sequence: TGTGCCAGCAGCCCCTCCACCGGGACAGCGCCGACCCAGTACTTC.

This clone has only a few counts. This chain links TRBV13 with TRBJ1-4; tentative D call: TRBD1 (6 bases). The germline V gene encodes CDR1 PRHDT and CDR2 FYEKMQ (reference sequence). Trimming took off 1 base at V and 5 bases at J, with 8 bases between the two ends. The CDR3 spans 14 residues. The CDR3 DNA follows: TGTGCCAGCAGCTTAGCCGACAGGAATGAAAAACTGTTTTTT. Its translation is CASSLADRNEKLFF.

This clone came up a few times. The CDR3 nucleotides read TGCAGCGTTGCCTCCGCGGGCTATGGCTACACCTTC. It yields the protein CSVASAGYGYTF. The rearrangement links TRBV29-1 to TRBJ1-2; D is uncertain. CDR3 length: 12 residues. Per the germline V gene, CDR1 is SQVTM and CDR2 is ANQGSEA. The V end was cut by 4 bases, the J end by 4 bases, with 10 bases between.

V gene TRBV12-5 combines with J gene TRBJ2-1, with a tentative D call TRBD2 (5 bases). V was cut by 6 bases and J by 3 bases, with 9 bases left in between. Germline assignment: CDR1 LGHNT and CDR2 FRNRAP. The CDR3 runs to 13 residues. The CDR3 protein is CASGRGSYNEQFF. In DNA form, the CDR3 reads TGTGCTAGTGGACGAGGGAGCTACAATGAGCAGTTCTTC.

This clone was detected only a few times. This chain's CDR3 is CASSLGQGRYGYTF. DNA of the CDR3: TGCGCCAGCAGCTTGGGACAGGGGCGATATGGCTACACCTTC. The genes are TRBV5-1 and TRBJ1-2, with 8 bases that match TRBD1. After removal of 0 bases from V and 5 bases from J, the junction contained 3 bases not matched to a gene. Looked up from germline, CDR1 is SGHRS and CDR2 is YFSETQ. The CDR3 is made up of 14 amino acids.

The rearrangement uses TRBV4-1 and TRBJ2-7, with D perhaps matching TRBD1 (6 bases). CDR3 length equals 17 residues. Trimming shortened V by 0 bases and J by 5 bases, and 20 bases separated the two germline ends. Germline V CDR1 and CDR2: MGHRA, YSYEKL. The CDR3 sequence is CASSQEPTTGFGHEQYF. The CDR3 bases are TGCGCCAGCAGCCAAGAGCCCACAACAGGGTTCGGGCACGAGCAGTACTTC.

This clone was seen more than once but under ten times. The V call is TRBV4-2, the J call TRBJ1-2; D remains unclear. Germline CDR1 is LGHNA and CDR2 is YNFKEQ. The CDR3 spans 14 residues. Trimming cost V 0 bases and J 2 bases, with 7 bases left between them. CDR3 sequence: CASSQELRNYGYTF. The CDR3, as DNA: TGTGCCAGCAGCCAAGAACTGCGCAACTATGGCTACACCTTC.